This passage covers 32 T cell receptor beta chains from one sample sequenced in a study of blood T cell repertoires in COVID-19. The data were produced by immunoSEQ multiplex PCR, yet TCRdb's version contains in-frame clones alone and is incomplete. The sample shows roughly 190,000 clones, 70% to 90% of them seen only once. Material for sequencing was peripheral blood. These TCRs come from a man in his sixties with active or convalescent COVID-19.

J is TRBJ1-1 and V is TRBV19; TRBD1 aligns across 10 bases. CDR3 size: 15 residues. CDR1 and CDR2 (germline): LNHDA, SQIVND (reference sequence). V trimming: 3 bases; J trimming: 6 bases; junction bases outside the gene matches: 7. The CDR3 here is CASSISSGTGAEAFF. The CDR3, as DNA: TGTGCCAGTAGTATCTCCTCCGGGACAGGGGCTGAAGCTTTCTTT.

The gene calls are TRBV19 and TRBJ2-7; D is perhaps TRBD1 (6 bases). Germline CDR1 is LNHDA and CDR2 is SQIVND (reference sequence). Trimming took off 7 bases at V and 2 bases at J, with 15 bases between the two ends. This CDR3 is 14 amino acids long. The CDR3 nucleotides are TGTGCCAGTACCCAGACAGGCTCCACCTACGAGCAGTACTTC. Translation: CASTQTGSTYEQYF.

The J gene is TRBJ2-3, the V gene TRBV18; TRBD1 matches at 8 bases. With 3 bases clipped from V and 6 bases from J, the junction kept 8 bases outside the gene matches. CDR1 KGHSH and CDR2 LQKENI come from the germline V gene. The CDR3 is 15 amino acids. CDR3 DNA: TGTGCCAGCTCACCCGTAGGACAGGGATCCGATACGCAGTATTTT. Translation: CASSPVGQGSDTQYF.

The chain uses TRBV9 and TRBJ2-3; unclear D gene. V was clipped by 6 bases and J by 0 bases, with 14 bases between them. Germline lookup yields CDR1 SGDLS and CDR2 YYNGEE. This CDR3 is 15 amino acids long. The CDR3 DNA sequence: TGTGCCAGCACCCCACCACTCTCTAGCACAGATACGCAGTATTTT. This sequence encodes CASTPPLSSTDTQYF. Complete variable domain (other parts from reference TRBV9 and TRBJ2-3): DSGVTQTPKHLITATGQRVTLRCSPRSGDLSVYWYQQSLDQGLQFLIQYYNGEERAKGNILERFSAQQFPDLHSELNLSSLELGDSALYFCASTPPLSSTDTQYFGPGTRLTVL.

The chain links TRBV6-2 or TRBV6-3 to TRBJ1-2; D is undetermined. The V gene lost 2 bases and the J gene lost 0 bases, with 13 bases spanning the gap. Germline assignment: CDR1 MNHEY and CDR2 SVGEGT. This CDR3 has 16 amino acids. CDR3 amino acids: CASSYPVLGANYGYTF. DNA of the CDR3: TGTGCCAGCAGTTACCCAGTTTTGGGAGCTAACTATGGCTACACCTTC.

The chain recombines TRBV18 with TRBJ2-1; 9 bases align to TRBD2. Germline values: CDR1 KGHSH, CDR2 LQKENI. Trimming cost V 3 bases and J 7 bases; bases outside gene matches: 10. CDR3 length: 16 amino acids. The CDR3 region is CASSPLASGVANEQFF. The CDR3 nucleotides are TGTGCCAGCTCACCCCTCGCTAGCGGGGTGGCGAATGAGCAGTTCTTC.

This chain joins TRBV11-2 and TRBJ2-3; D may be TRBD1 (6 bases). The ends were cut back, 2 bases at V and 8 bases at J, with 11 bases in the middle. Germline V lookup: CDR1 SGHAT, CDR2 FQNNGV. This CDR3 comprises 13 residues. Here the CDR3 reads CASSLTGHGTQYF. CDR3 sequence (DNA): TGTGCCAGCAGCTTAACGGGACATGGTACGCAGTATTTT.

The chain is built from TRBV24-1 and TRBJ1-2, with D uncertain. The CDR3 contains 15 residues. The V end lost 3 bases, the J end lost 4 bases, and 14 bases lay between the germline ends. Germline assignment: CDR1 KGHDR and CDR2 SFDVKD. As DNA, the CDR3 is TGTGCCACCAGTGATCCGAAGACTGAAGTCTATGGCTACACCTTC. Protein product: CATSDPKTEVYGYTF.

The chain has TRBV2 and TRBJ2-3; maybe TRBD2 (7 bases). There are 15 residues in the CDR3. The V end was cut by 7 bases, the J end by 3 bases, with 17 bases between. Germline lookup yields CDR1 SNHLY and CDR2 FYNNEI. The CDR3: CASIGMGGRTDTQYF. CDR3 sequence (DNA): TGTGCCAGCATCGGGATGGGGGGGCGAACAGATACGCAGTATTTT.

This clone was recorded only once. The CDR3 sequence: CASSLRGGAFNYGYTF. CDR3 in DNA: TGTGCCAGCAGTCTCCGGGGGGGGGCGTTCAACTATGGCTACACCTTC. The gene calls are TRBV27 and TRBJ1-2; a weak D match, TRBD1 (6 bases). With 5 bases removed from V and 2 bases from J, the gap between germline ends came to 18 bases. Germline lookup yields CDR1 MNHEY and CDR2 SMNVEV (reference sequence). CDR3 length: 16 amino acids.

The rearrangement joins TRBV6-4 to TRBJ1-2; no firm D call. In germline, CDR1 is MRHNA, CDR2 SNTAGT. This CDR3 spans 12 amino acids. The V and J ends lost 0 bases and 13 bases respectively, with 12 bases between them. The CDR3 DNA is TGTGCCAGCAGTGACTCCGCCGGACTCCCCACCTTC. This encodes CASSDSAGLPTF.

This clone was detected ten times or more. CDR3 amino acids: CASNTGTGGGNEQFF. In DNA, the CDR3 is TGTGCCAGCAACACCGGGACAGGGGGGGGAAATGAGCAGTTCTTC. The chain links TRBV6-5 to TRBJ2-1; TRBD1 matches 11 bases. V was pared by 7 bases and J by 7 bases, with 9 bases of the junction left unmatched. CDR1 and CDR2 from the germline V gene are MNHEY and SVGAGI. This CDR3 contains 15 residues.

For the CDR3, the DNA is TGTGCCAGCAGCCACGGGGCGGGACGGGAGACCCAGTACTTC. This sequence encodes CASSHGAGRETQYF. The chain employs TRBV6-5 and TRBJ2-5; TRBD2 is a possible D gene (6 bases). CDR1 is MNHEY, CDR2 SVGAGI, per germline. The CDR3 extends over 14 amino acids. V lost 6 bases, J lost 5 bases, and 16 bases lay in between.

V gene TRBV5-4 combines with J gene TRBJ2-3; the match to TRBD2 covers 14 bases. The germline V gene encodes CDR1 SGHNT and CDR2 YYREEE (reference sequence). V was clipped by 3 bases and J by 5 bases; unmatched bases: 2. CDR3 length equals 15 residues. CDR3 DNA sequence: TGTGCCAGCAGCTCCGGACTAGCGGGGGGAGATACGCAGTATTTT. Amino acid sequence: CASSSGLAGGDTQYF.

The chain is built from TRBV6-5 and TRBJ1-3; D uncertain. Trimming removed 5 bases at V and 0 bases at J, with 11 bases between. CDR1 is MNHEY, CDR2 SVGAGI, per germline. The CDR3 runs to 15 residues. The CDR3 bases are TGTGCCAGCAGTAGCAGCTACTACTCTGGAAACACCATATATTTT. Translated: CASSSSYYSGNTIYF.

This chain uses TRBV7-9 with TRBJ2-7, with D hard to call. The length of the CDR3 is 13 residues. V lost 7 bases and J lost 0, with 10 bases in between. Looked up from germline, CDR1 is SEHNR and CDR2 is FQNEAQ (reference sequence). Here the CDR3 reads CASTPSDSYEQYF. The CDR3 DNA reads as TGTGCCAGCACCCCTAGTGACTCCTACGAGCAGTACTTC.

The sample holds one count of this clone. The chain links TRBV6-2 or TRBV6-3 to TRBJ2-4, with D possibly being TRBD2 (7 bases). The CDR3 is 17 amino acids. In germline, CDR1 is MNHEY, CDR2 SVGEGT. Trimming took 1 base from V and 4 from J, leaving 17 bases between them. Here the CDR3 DNA reads TGTGCCAGCAGTTACTACCTTGAGGGGGGGCTTAAAAACATTCAGTACTTC. Protein product: CASSYYLEGGLKNIQYF.

This clone was observed a few times. The genes are TRBV7-3 and TRBJ1-1; TRBD1 might be the D (6 bases). The V and J ends lost 6 bases and 6 bases respectively, with 17 bases between them. The germline CDR1 and CDR2 sequences are SGHTA and FQGTGA. This CDR3 region has 14 residues. The chain's CDR3 is CASSPDRYSAEAFF. CDR3 coding DNA: TGTGCCAGCAGTCCTGACAGGTACTCTGCTGAAGCTTTCTTT. Filled out from reference TRBV7-3 and TRBJ1-1, the complete variable domain reads GAGVSQTPSNKVTEKGKYVELRCDPISGHTALYWYRQSLGQGPEFLIYFQGTGAADDSGLPNDRFFAVRPEGSVSTLKIQRTERGDSAVYLCASSPDRYSAEAFFGQGTRLTVV.

This clone was counted between two and nine times. The chain combines TRBV5-1 with TRBJ2-1; 12 bases line up with TRBD2. Germline-derived CDR1 and CDR2 are SGHRS and YFSETQ. CDR3 size: 17 residues. V lost 3 bases to trimming and J lost 4 bases; unmatched junction nucleotides: 8. The CDR3 DNA reads as TGCGCCAGCAGCTATTCCCGCACTAGCGGGGGGTACAATGAGCAGTTCTTC. Its protein product is CASSYSRTSGGYNEQFF.

This chain joins TRBV6-5 and TRBJ2-1; a weak D match, TRBD2 (7 bases). The CDR3 totals 14 residues. Germline V gives CDR1 MNHEY, CDR2 SVGAGI. V dropped 6 bases and J dropped 5 bases, with 14 bases sitting between them. CDR3 sequence reads: CASSLGGGDNEQFF. DNA of the CDR3: TGTGCCAGCAGCTTGGGGGGGGGCGACAATGAGCAGTTCTTC.

The chain combines TRBV19 with TRBJ1-2; D remains ambiguous. Per germline, CDR1 LNHDA and CDR2 SQIVND (reference sequence). The CDR3 is 14 residues long. The V gene lost 0 bases and the J gene lost 4 bases, with 9 bases spanning the gap. The CDR3 DNA reads TGTGCCAGTAGTATAGATCTGAGGGCCTATGGCTACACCTTC. It is translated as CASSIDLRAYGYTF.

V usage is TRBV6-1 and J usage is TRBJ1-2, with a possible D match to TRBD1 (5 bases). Trimming took 1 base from V and 6 from J, leaving 12 bases between them. Germline CDR1 reads MNHNS; CDR2 reads SASEGT. This CDR3 region has 14 residues. The CDR3 loop reads CASSEGPQGHGYTF. The CDR3 DNA reads TGTGCCAGCAGTGAAGGACCCCAGGGCCATGGCTACACCTTC.

This clone was found once. This chain connects TRBV9 to TRBJ2-7; no clear D. CDR3 length: 15 residues. CDR1 is SGDLS and CDR2 is YYNGEE in the germline V gene. V lost 4 bases and J 2 bases, leaving 16 bases between the germline ends. CDR3 sequence: CASSRSADNPYEQYF. For the CDR3, the DNA is TGTGCCAGCAGCAGGTCGGCAGACAACCCCTACGAGCAGTACTTC.

The chain couples TRBV18 to TRBJ2-7; weak D call: TRBD1 (5 bases). The CDR3 loop spans 14 amino acids. With 1 base removed from V and 4 bases from J, the gap between germline ends came to 11 bases. The germline V gene has CDR1 KGHSH and CDR2 LQKENI. The CDR3 loop reads CASSPRAGPYEQYF. CDR3 in DNA: TGTGCCAGCTCACCACGGGCAGGGCCTTACGAGCAGTACTTC.

This clone appeared a few times. V usage is TRBV9 and J usage is TRBJ1-3; no clear D. The CDR3 loop spans 17 amino acids. V shed 0 bases and J shed 0 bases, with 13 bases lying between them. The V gene's germline CDR1 is SGDLS and CDR2 YYNGEE. The CDR3 loop reads CASSVDISVLSGNTIYF. DNA for the CDR3: TGTGCCAGCAGCGTAGATATTTCCGTACTCTCTGGAAACACCATATATTTT.

This chain uses TRBV7-9 with TRBJ2-5, with D possibly TRBD2 on 6 matching bases. CDR3 size: 16 residues. The germline CDR1 and CDR2 sequences are SEHNR and FQNEAQ (reference sequence). Trimming pared 3 bases from V and 1 base from J, leaving 15 bases between. In DNA form, the CDR3 reads TGTGCCAGCAGCTTCCCAGGGCGGGGAGCCCAAGAGACCCAGTACTTC. Its protein is CASSFPGRGAQETQYF.

The rearrangement joins TRBV29-1 to TRBJ2-3; D might be TRBD1 (6 bases). The V end was cut by 1 base, the J end by 3 bases, with 11 bases between. Germline CDR1 reads SQVTM; CDR2 reads ANQGSEA. This CDR3 has 14 residues. The CDR3 DNA reads TGCAGCGTTGAAGGTTCAACAGGGACAGATACGCAGTATTTT. Its translation is CSVEGSTGTDTQYF.

The chain carries TRBV3-1 (or the pseudogene TRBV3-2) and TRBJ2-3; possibly TRBD2 for D (6 bases). Looked up from germline, CDR1 is LGHDT and CDR2 is YNNKEL (reference sequence). This CDR3 contains 15 residues. Trimming took 0 bases from V and 3 from J, leaving 10 bases between them. The CDR3 loop is CASSQDRGRTDTQYF. In DNA, the CDR3 is TGTGCCAGCAGCCAAGATCGGGGGAGGACAGATACGCAGTATTTT.

This clone was counted a single time. The genes are TRBV5-5 and TRBJ2-2; 8 nucleotides agree with TRBD2. Germline trimming cut 1 base from V and 6 bases from J; bases unmatched to any gene: 5. The length of the CDR3 is 15 residues. CDR1 and CDR2 (germline): SGHKS, YYEKEE (reference sequence). The CDR3 sequence: CASSLTGGLAGELFF. The CDR3, as DNA: TGTGCCAGCAGCTTGACGGGGGGGCTGGCCGGGGAGCTGTTTTTT.

The V gene is TRBV6-5, the J gene TRBJ2-5; 7 positions match TRBD2. Trimming at V came to 6 bases and at J to 4 bases, leaving 5 bases not matched to a gene. The CDR3 is 13 residues long. Germline V gene data show CDR1 as MNHEY and CDR2 as SVGAGI. CDR3 loop: CASSRGGIETQYF. The DNA for the CDR3 is TGTGCCAGCAGCCGCGGGGGAATAGAGACCCAGTACTTC.

The J gene is TRBJ1-1, the V gene TRBV9; a weak D match, TRBD1 (5 bases). CDR3 size: 15 residues. The V and J ends lost 3 bases and 4 bases respectively, with 16 bases between them. Germline V gene sequence: CDR1 SGDLS, CDR2 YYNGEE. CDR3 DNA sequence: TGTGCCAGCAGCGCAAACCTAGGGGTCGGCACTGAAGCTTTCTTT. Translating gives CASSANLGVGTEAFF. Combining the CDR3 with reference TRBV9 and TRBJ1-1 gives the whole variable domain DSGVTQTPKHLITATGQRVTLRCSPRSGDLSVYWYQQSLDQGLQFLIQYYNGEERAKGNILERFSAQQFPDLHSELNLSSLELGDSALYFCASSANLGVGTEAFFGQGTRLTVV.

J is TRBJ1-2 and V is TRBV19, with TRBD1 as a possible D gene (5 bases). The germline V and J ends were trimmed by 1 base and 7 bases, with 16 bases remaining between them. CDR3 length equals 15 residues. Germline lookup yields CDR1 LNHDA and CDR2 SQIVND (reference sequence). CDR3 loop: CASSIGTGTIGGYTF. For the CDR3, the DNA is TGTGCCAGTAGTATAGGCACAGGCACTATTGGTGGCTACACCTTC.